A selection of T cell receptor beta chains follows, all from one sample in a study of T cell clones after liver transplantation. The assay was immunoSEQ multiplex PCR, and TCRdb's table has in-frame clones only and misses some. Counted here are around 71,000 clones, about four fifths occurring once; the ten biggest clones make up roughly 0.87%. Sequencing used CD4+ T cells from blood, obtained 12 months after liver transplant. These receptors were taken from a human patient who received a liver transplant. Some T cells may have originated in the graft donor. Both conserved end residues are part of each CDR3. Each record gives: D gene, J gene, V gene, clone size, CDR3 protein, CDR3 DNA. D genes are given only for firm matches. Only some rows state a clone size, as once, few, many or a class for expanded clones.

>-|TRBJ2-1|TRBV7-8|-
CASSYVGNRRFF
TGTGCCAGCAGCTACGTCGGGAATCGTCGGTTCTTC
>TRBD1|TRBJ1-1|TRBV5-4|-
CASSRGQGNTEAFF
TGTGCCAGCAGCCGGGGACAGGGAAACACTGAAGCTTTCTTT
>-|TRBJ1-5|TRBV28|-
CASSSSGFGYNQPQHF
TGTGCCAGCAGTTCCTCAGGATTCGGGTACAATCAGCCCCAGCATTTT
>TRBD2|TRBJ2-1|TRBV7-9|-
CASSLTGLAGVTEQFF
TGTGCCAGCAGCTTGACCGGTCTAGCGGGAGTAACTGAGCAGTTCTTC
>TRBD1|TRBJ1-2|TRBV7-2|once
CASSRDRGLNGYTF
TGTGCCAGCAGCAGAGACAGGGGGCTCAATGGCTACACCTTC
>TRBD1|TRBJ2-5|TRBV6-5|-
CASRRTGQETQYF
TGTGCCAGCAGGCGGACAGGGCAAGAGACCCAGTACTTC
>TRBD1|TRBJ1-2|TRBV7-9|-
CASSSGTWQGEGGYTF
TGTGCCAGCAGCTCCGGGACATGGCAGGGGGAAGGGGGCTACACCTTC
>-|TRBJ2-7|TRBV19|few
CASSIRRLDEQYF
TGTGCCAGTAGTATAAGAAGGCTTGACGAGCAGTACTTC
>-|TRBJ2-3|TRBV29-1|-
CSVFAWVERRNTDTQYF
TGCAGCGTTTTTGCTTGGGTCGAGCGGCGAAACACAGATACGCAGTATTTT
>-|TRBJ1-2|TRBV6-4|-
CASSDVDGGYTF
TGTGCCAGCAGTGACGTCGATGGTGGCTACACCTTC